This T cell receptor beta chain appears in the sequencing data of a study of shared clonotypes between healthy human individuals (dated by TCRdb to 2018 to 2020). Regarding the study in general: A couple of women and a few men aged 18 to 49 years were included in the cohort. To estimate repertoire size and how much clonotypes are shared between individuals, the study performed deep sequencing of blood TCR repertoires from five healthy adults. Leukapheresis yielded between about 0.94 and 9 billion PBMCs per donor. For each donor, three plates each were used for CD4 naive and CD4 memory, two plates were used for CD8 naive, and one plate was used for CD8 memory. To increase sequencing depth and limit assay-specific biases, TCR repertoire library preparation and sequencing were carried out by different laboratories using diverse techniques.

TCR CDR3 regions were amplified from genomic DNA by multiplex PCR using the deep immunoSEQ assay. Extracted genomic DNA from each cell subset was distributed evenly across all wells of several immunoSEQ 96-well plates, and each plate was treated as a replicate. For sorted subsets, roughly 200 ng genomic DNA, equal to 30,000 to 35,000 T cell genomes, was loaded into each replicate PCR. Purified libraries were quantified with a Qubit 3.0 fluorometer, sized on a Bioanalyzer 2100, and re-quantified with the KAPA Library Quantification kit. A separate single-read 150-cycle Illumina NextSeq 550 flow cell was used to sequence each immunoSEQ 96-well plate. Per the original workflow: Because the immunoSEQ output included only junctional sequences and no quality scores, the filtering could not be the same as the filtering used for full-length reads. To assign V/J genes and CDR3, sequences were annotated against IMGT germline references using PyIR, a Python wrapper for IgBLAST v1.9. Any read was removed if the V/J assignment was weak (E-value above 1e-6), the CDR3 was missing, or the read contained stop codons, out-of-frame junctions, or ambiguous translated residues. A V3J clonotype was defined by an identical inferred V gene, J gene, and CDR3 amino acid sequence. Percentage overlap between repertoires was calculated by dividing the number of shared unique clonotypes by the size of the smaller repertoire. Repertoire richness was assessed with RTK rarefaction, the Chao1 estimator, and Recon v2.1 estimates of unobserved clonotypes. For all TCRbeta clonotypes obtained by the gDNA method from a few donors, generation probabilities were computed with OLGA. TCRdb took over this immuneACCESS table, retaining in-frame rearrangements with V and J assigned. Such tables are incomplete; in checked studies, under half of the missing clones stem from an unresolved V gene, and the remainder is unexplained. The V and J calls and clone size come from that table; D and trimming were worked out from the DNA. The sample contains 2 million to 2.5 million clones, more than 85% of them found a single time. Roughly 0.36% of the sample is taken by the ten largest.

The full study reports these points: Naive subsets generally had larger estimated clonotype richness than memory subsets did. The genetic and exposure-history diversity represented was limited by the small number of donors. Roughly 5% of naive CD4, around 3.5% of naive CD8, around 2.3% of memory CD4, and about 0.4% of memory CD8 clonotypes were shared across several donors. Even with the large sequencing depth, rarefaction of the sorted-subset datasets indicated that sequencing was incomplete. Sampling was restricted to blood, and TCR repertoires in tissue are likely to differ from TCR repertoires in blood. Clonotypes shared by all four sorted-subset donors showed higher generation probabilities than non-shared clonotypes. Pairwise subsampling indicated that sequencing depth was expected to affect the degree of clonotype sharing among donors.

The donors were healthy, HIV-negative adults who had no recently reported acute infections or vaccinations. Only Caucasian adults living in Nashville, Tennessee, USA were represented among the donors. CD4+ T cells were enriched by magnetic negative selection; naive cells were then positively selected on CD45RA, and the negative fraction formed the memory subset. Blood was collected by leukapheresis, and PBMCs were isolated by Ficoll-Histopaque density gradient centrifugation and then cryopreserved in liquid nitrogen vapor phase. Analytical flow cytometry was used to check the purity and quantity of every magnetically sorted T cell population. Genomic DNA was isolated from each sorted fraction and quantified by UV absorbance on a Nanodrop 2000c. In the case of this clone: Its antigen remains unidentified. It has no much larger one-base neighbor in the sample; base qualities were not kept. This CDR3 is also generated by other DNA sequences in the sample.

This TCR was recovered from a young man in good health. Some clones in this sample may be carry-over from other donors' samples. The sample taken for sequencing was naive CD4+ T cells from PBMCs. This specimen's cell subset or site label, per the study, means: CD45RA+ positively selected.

The encoded CDR3 is CASSVVPQGGGYTF. The DNA sequence is given as TGTGCCAGCAGCGTAGTTCCCCAGGGAGGTGGCTACACCTTC. In this chain, TRBV9 is recombined with TRBJ1-2, and the D gene may be TRBD1, 5 bases matching. Taken from cysteine to phenylalanine, the CDR3 has 14 residues. Only the CDR3 DNA stays, 42 bases, in frame from base 1. Reading the germline V gene gives CDR1 SGDLS and CDR2 YYNGEE. V gives up 0 bases and J gives up 7 bases, and the segment between their germline ends measures 13 bases.